This T cell receptor (beta chain) was identified during a study of memory CD4+ T cells and cytomegalovirus serostatus (dated by TCRdb to the late 2010s). Regarding the study in general: The cohort included around 35 healthy adults from Belgium, of whom 9 were CMV seropositive and approximately 25 were CMV seronegative. To replicate a published TCR-based CMV serostatus classifier, the researchers sequenced the CD4+ memory TCRbeta repertoires of a Belgian cohort whose cytomegalovirus serostatus was known. What the research found in general, with its limitations: The results were interpreted as suggesting that the CMV-associated TCR signature is largely present in the CD4+ memory repertoire. Unlike the original study, which covered naive and memory CD4+ and CD8+ populations, the Belgian study sequenced only CD4+CD45RO+ memory cells. CMV serostatus prediction reached a median bootstrapped AUC of roughly 0.96 with the original framework and just under 0.93 with a US-trained random forest. Of fewer than 200 previously reported CMV-associated TCRbeta sequences, about 72 appeared in the CD4+ memory repertoires, each in one to five individuals. On the Belgian cohort, the classifier based on the original framework reached a median bootstrapped AUC of 0.95, with a 95% CI of 0.76-1.00.

In the germline V gene (reference sequence), CDR1 corresponds to LNHDA and CDR2 to SQIVND. Measured from the cysteine to the phenylalanine, the CDR3 is 15 residues long. The sequence is cut down to CDR3 DNA, 45 bases in frame from base 1. Trimming costs V 3 bases and J 4 bases, and their ends lie 15 bases apart. Single viable CD3+CD4+CD8-CD45RO+ cells were sorted as memory CD4+ T cells on a FACSAria II. CMV serostatus was determined using a Roche Elecsys assay that detects serum IgG against CMV pp150, pp28, p38 and p52. Following thawing, total CD4+ T cells were enriched through positive selection using CD4 magnetic microbeads. The samples came from a different study that was designed specifically to examine the CD4+ T cell memory repertoire. Peripheral blood mononuclear cells were isolated and cryopreserved according to standard operating procedures, and serum was kept at -80 degrees C. The staining used CD3-PerCP (BW264/56), CD4-APC (RPA-T4), CD45RO-PE (UCHT1) and CD8-Pacific Orange (3B5) antibodies, and Sytox blue was used to exclude non-viable cells.

The Quick-DNA Microprep Kit was used to extract genomic DNA from the sorted cells. Amplification of TCRbeta DNA was done with the immunoSEQ hsTCRbeta kit, following the protocol from the manufacturer. An Illumina MiSeq instrument was used to sequence the TCRbeta libraries. The paper's data handling went like this. After out-of-frame sequences were removed, 2,204,828 distinct TCRbeta sequences remained, averaging approximately 68,000 per individual. Two values were used to score each individual: the count of about 160 previously reported CMV-associated TCRbeta sequences and the total count of productive distinct TCRbeta sequences. A beta-binomial model was reimplemented in Python, and scikit-learn random forests with default parameters were trained on US cohort data. Classifier performance on the Belgian cohort was summarized as median AUC with percentile confidence intervals calculated over 10,000 bootstrap iterations. This is the immuneACCESS table as TCRdb keeps it, with only in-frame sequences that have V and J called. A part of the clones is gone; compared with another copy, unresolved V genes explain less than half, and the rest is unexplained. From that table come the V and J calls and clone size; the DNA was used to work out D and trimming. This sample comprises about 75,000 clones, about 78% of them detected only once. The ten largest clones represent 2.5% to 3% of the sample.

To note about this clone: Its recognized antigen is unknown. The record has no base qualities; no much larger clone is one base away.

The sequence links TRBV19 to TRBJ1-2; no D segment can be confidently identified. The sample was memory CD4+ T cells from blood. The origin of this receptor is an adult in good health and CMV-seropositive. The DNA sequence is TGTGCCAGTAGTATTAGTGGGCAGAACCTCTATGGCTACACCTTC. The resulting protein is CASSISGQNLYGYTF.